The source of this T cell receptor (beta chain) is a study of blood T cell repertoires in COVID-19. About the research overall: The origin of the acute and convalescent COVID-19 samples was the United States, Italy and Spain.

The CDR3 extends over 17 amino acids. J was trimmed by 0 bases and V by 5 bases; bases with no gene match: 10. Germline-derived CDR1 and CDR2 are MDHEN and SYDVKM. Repertoires were generated with immunoSEQ multiplex PCR, while TCRdb's copy carries only in-frame clones and drops some. The sample contains 270,000 or so clones, about nine tenths of which appear only once. Input material: peripheral blood. This receptor was identified in a woman between 25 and 40 years old with active or convalescent COVID-19. The chain couples TRBV28 to TRBJ2-7; 10 bases align to TRBD1. The CDR3 protein is CASSLQSGTGDSYEQYF. DNA for the CDR3: TGTGCCAGCAGTCTCCAATCGGGGACAGGGGACTCCTACGAGCAGTACTTC. Full variable domain (missing parts from reference TRBV28 and TRBJ2-7): DVKVTQSSRYLVKRTGEKVFLECVQDMDHENMFWYRQDPGLGLRLIYFSYDVKMKEKGDIPEGYSVSREKKERFSLILESASTNQTSMYLCASSLQSGTGDSYEQYFGPGTRLTVT.